This T cell receptor (beta chain) came from a study of long-term antiretroviral therapy in people with HIV (dated by TCRdb to between 2020 and 2023). Looking at the study overall: The earliest samples were collected approximately a decade before the 2015 WHO recommendation for immediate ART, a period when ART was typically delayed until CD4 counts fell. Whether ART initiation and durable HIV suppression were associated with changes in peripheral blood TRB repertoire composition and diversity was tested in a retrospective serial study. A total of around 190 cryopreserved PBMC samples came from 30 or so adults with confirmed HIV infection and were collected serially over a mean of roughly 6 years (range 1-12). About 35% of the 30 participants with HIV were female. Test extractions of a monoclonal T-cell line alongside about 30 polyclonal samples showed no cross-contamination during QIAcube processing.

About this clone itself: No cognate antigen has been identified for it. No base-level quality is on record; no much larger clone is a single base apart.

The immunoSEQ hsTCRB v3.0 assay was used at survey level resolution to sequence the TRB variable region. The target sequencing depth for TRB was about 35,000-50,000 T-cell genomes per sample. Pooled TRB libraries were sequenced on an Illumina MiSeq with a v3 150-cycle kit. Turning to the authors' computational methods: Repertoire analysis was run in R within a reproducible Nextflow workflow that covered QC, data transformation and analysis. LymphoSeq2, an R package for exploring AIRR-Seq data, was used to implement custom analyses. A few samples yielding fewer than 5000 total TRB sequences were excluded, leaving more than 150 analyzed HIV repertoires. Among the 180 or so HIV repertoires that were kept, roughly 58 were collected before ART initiation and roughly 130 were collected after ART initiation. Repertoires were downsampled to 5000 TRB nucleotide sequences, with summary statistics averaged over 100 downsampling iterations. Only TRB sequences with CDR3 regions of at least seven amino acids were retained for analysis. Two measures captured diversity: a Shannon entropy-derived clonality score and the Gini coefficient. In repertoire networks, the top 5000 CDR3 amino acid sequences were linked whenever an edit distance of one separated two sequences. Antigen specificity groups and MHC restriction were predicted for TRB CDR3 amino acid sequences with GLIPH2. Known CMV, EBV, HIV or tissue antigen associations were flagged by matching CDR3 amino acid sequences against VDJdb and McPAS-TCR. Pre-ART, post-ART and control groups were compared with Wilcoxon signed-rank tests and Holm-Bonferroni correction. In TCRdb, the immuneACCESS table is reduced to in-frame sequences with V and J assigned. These tables do not hold every clone; where another copy was compared, an unresolved V gene accounts for under half, and the others remain unexplained. V and J calls and clone size are copied from that table; D and trimming were computed from the DNA. This sample is represented by some 16,000 clones; approximately 95% of them were singletons. The ten largest clones represent about 1.4% of the sample.

Inclusion was restricted to participants for whom at least one PBMC sample before ART initiation and at least two post-ART samples were available. Treatment was received in the United States of America by all participants with HIV. Before DNA extraction, cryopreserved samples of about 0.9-11 million PBMC were thawed and then washed. At the time of the earliest PBMC sample for each participant with HIV, ages ranged from about 20 to 54 years. Each participant contributed PBMC samples from 1-4 timepoints before ART initiation and 2-8 timepoints after ART initiation, with a median of 7 samples. Serial HIV viral load, CD4+ T-cell count, ART history and demographic data were obtained for every participant. Using a Qiagen kit on a QIAcube, genomic DNA was extracted from unsorted PBMC, with samples processed in batches of 12. The V end gives up 5 bases and the J end 10 bases, leaving 8 bases in the junction not matched to a gene. The CDR3 contains 14 residues, cysteine and phenylalanine counted. The only DNA kept is the CDR3, 42 bases in frame from the first base. From the germline V gene (reference sequence), CDR1 is LNHDA and CDR2 is SQIVND.

What the study reported, not specific to this receptor: Owing to limited PBMC availability, only the TCR beta chain was sequenced, without alpha chain pairing. Inferences about post-ART repertoire changes were limited because no data were available on ART adherence, viral resistance or therapy changes. Compared with controls, HIV repertoires had narrower CDR3 length ranges, and the network structure pointed to an antigen-experienced repertoire that shifted only slightly toward naive after ART. Because pre-ART samples had limited cell numbers, unsorted PBMC were profiled rather than sorted CD4+ and CD8+ T cells. Samples dated from about 2004 to 2017, and the ART regimens used may be less effective than current ones. At every time point, the repertoire was dominated by expanded TRB clones first identified before ART initiation, although this dominance fluctuated and, in many PLHIV, declined after ART. ART initiation was associated with a significant increase in TRB diversity, but diversity stayed significantly below transplant donor controls even after long-term ART.

Recombination linked TRBV19 to TRBJ1-6; TRBD1 matches 7 bases in the middle. The clonotype was recovered from a man aged 25 to 40 with HIV. The sequenced sample was unsorted PBMCs, obtained less than 13 years after starting antiretroviral therapy. The nucleotides are TGTGCCAGTAGTTCGGGGACAGTCCGGTCACCCCTCCACTTT. Translated, it reads CASSSGTVRSPLHF.